The 30 T cell receptor beta chains listed next were all sequenced from one sample in a study of blood T cell repertoires in COVID-19. Profiled with immunoSEQ multiplex PCR; TCRdb holds only in-frame clones, not every one. Among approximately 150,000 clones listed, around 84% were seen once. Sequencing used peripheral blood. The source is a woman aged 60-75 years with acute or convalescent COVID-19.

The chain employs TRBV7-6 and TRBJ2-3; possibly TRBD2 for D (5 bases). Between the trimmed V and J ends, which lost 8 bases and 1 base, there was a span of 13 bases. Germline V gene sequence: CDR1 SGHVS, CDR2 FNYEAQ. The CDR3 extends over 14 amino acids. The CDR3 protein is CASARLAGTDTQYF. The CDR3 region has the DNA TGTGCCAGCGCCCGGCTAGCTGGCACAGATACGCAGTATTTT.

The CDR3 bases are TGTGCCAGCAGCTTACGTGAAGGTTTGGTAGCGGGGGGTAGTCGGCAAGAGACCCAGTACTTC. It translates to CASSLREGLVAGGSRQETQYF. The V and J genes are TRBV7-8 and TRBJ2-5; the match to TRBD2 covers 10 bases. CDR1 is SGHVS, CDR2 FQNEAQ, per germline. V lost 2 bases and J lost 2; bases outside the gene matches: 20. The CDR3 is 21 amino acids.

The V gene is TRBV7-9, the J gene TRBJ1-1; maybe TRBD1 (6 bases). The CDR3 extends over 13 amino acids. Germline CDR1 SEHNR, CDR2 FQNEAQ (reference sequence). Trimming took off 3 bases at V and 7 bases at J, with 12 bases between the two ends. DNA for the CDR3: TGTGCCAGCAGCTTCATGGGGGCGCTTGAAGCTTTCTTT. Protein sequence: CASSFMGALEAFF.

With respect to this clone: This sample includes further DNA sequences coding for the same CDR3. This sequence joins TRBV5-1 and TRBJ2-3; perhaps TRBD2 as D (5 bases). The CDR3 sequence is 14 residues long. Germline CDR1 is SGHRS and CDR2 is YFSETQ. The V end was cut by 0 bases, the J end by 3 bases, with 8 bases between. CDR3 amino acids: CASSLARGTDTQYF. The CDR3 DNA follows: TGCGCCAGCAGCTTGGCCCGGGGAACAGATACGCAGTATTTT.

In nucleotides, the CDR3 is TGTGCCAGCAGAGACAGTGGGAACACTGAAGCTTTCTTT. This codes for CASRDSGNTEAFF. V usage is TRBV27 and J usage is TRBJ1-1, with a possible D match to TRBD1 (5 bases). This CDR3 has 13 amino acids. From germline, CDR1 is MNHEY and CDR2 SMNVEV (reference sequence). The ends were cut back, 6 bases at V and 1 base at J, with 9 bases in the middle.

The chain carries TRBV5-1 and TRBJ2-1, with D possibly TRBD1 on 5 matching bases. Trimming took off 6 bases at V and 0 bases at J, with 10 bases between the two ends. Germline CDR1 and CDR2: SGHRS and YFSETQ. This CDR3 has 14 residues. CDR3: CASTDSFSYNEQFF. The CDR3 bases are TGCGCCAGCACCGACAGCTTCTCCTACAATGAGCAGTTCTTC.

The chain employs TRBV27 and TRBJ1-2, with D possibly matching TRBD1 (5 bases). The CDR3 consists of 13 residues. In germline, CDR1 is MNHEY, CDR2 SMNVEV (reference sequence). V shed 6 bases and J shed 5 bases, with 13 bases lying between them. The CDR3 nucleotides are TGTGCCAGCAGGCCCGGGACTGATTATGGCTACACCTTC. Its protein is CASRPGTDYGYTF.

The rearrangement joins TRBV5-1 to TRBJ2-4, with a possible D match to TRBD2 (6 bases). V was cut by 4 bases and J by 1 base, with 9 bases left in between. Germline CDR1 and CDR2: SGHRS and YFSETQ. CDR3 length: 14 residues. CDR3 DNA: TGCGCCAGCAGCGGAGGAGGGGCCAAAAACATTCAGTACTTC. Translating it yields CASSGGGAKNIQYF.

A single count supports this clone. J is TRBJ2-3 and V is TRBV3-1 (or the pseudogene TRBV3-2); TRBD2 aligns across 13 bases. Germline V gene lookup returns CDR1 LGHDT and CDR2 YNNKEL (reference sequence). The CDR3 runs 16 residues. With 0 bases clipped from V and 10 bases from J, the junction kept 7 bases outside the gene matches. Here the CDR3 reads CASSQDTSGGGLPQYF. The CDR3, as DNA: TGTGCCAGCAGCCAAGATACTAGCGGGGGGGGCCTCCCGCAGTATTTT.

The genes are TRBV4-3 and TRBJ2-1, with D possibly matching TRBD2 (5 bases). Germline V gene lookup returns CDR1 LGHNA and CDR2 YSLEER. The CDR3 covers 13 residues. V lost 0 bases, J lost 8 bases, and 8 bases lay in between. CDR3 in amino acids: CASSQEGRDEQFF. The CDR3 nucleotides read TGCGCCAGCAGCCAAGAAGGGCGGGATGAGCAGTTCTTC.

The chain uses TRBV7-8 and TRBJ1-2; D is possibly TRBD1 (5 bases). Per germline, CDR1 SGHVS and CDR2 FQNEAQ. The CDR3 spans 14 residues. V lost 3 bases and J lost 4, with 12 bases in between. As DNA, the CDR3 is TGTGCCAGCAGCTTCCAGGGAGGGAGCTATGGCTACACCTTC. It specifies CASSFQGGSYGYTF. Based on the CDR3 plus reference TRBV7-8 and TRBJ1-2, the full variable domain is GAGVSQSPRYKVAKRGQDVALRCDPISGHVSLFWYQQALGQGPEFLTYFQNEAQLDKSGLPSDRFFAERPEGSVSTLKIQRTQQEDSAVYLCASSFQGGSYGYTFGSGTRLTVV.

This clone was counted a few times. The chain carries TRBV11-3 and TRBJ2-7; the D is unclear. Per the germline V gene, CDR1 is SGHNT and CDR2 is YENEEA. Between the trimmed V and J ends, which lost 4 bases and 2 bases, there was a span of 9 bases. The CDR3 totals 13 residues. The CDR3 loop reads CASSSLEAYEQYF. In DNA, the CDR3 is TGTGCCAGCAGCTCCCTAGAAGCCTACGAGCAGTACTTC.

The chain employs TRBV5-1 and TRBJ1-6; TRBD1 matches at 7 bases. V dropped 2 bases and J dropped 8; count of bases not matched to a gene: 4. The CDR3 is made up of 14 amino acids. Germline V gives CDR1 SGHRS, CDR2 YFSETQ. The CDR3 sequence is CASSLNRGDSPLHF. In DNA, the CDR3 is TGCGCCAGCAGCTTAAACAGGGGTGATTCACCCCTCCACTTT.

The chain combines TRBV11-2 with TRBJ2-1; TRBD1 aligns across 10 bases. Per the germline V gene, CDR1 is SGHAT and CDR2 is FQNNGV. The CDR3 has 19 residues. Trimming cost V 4 bases and J 4 bases; bases outside gene matches: 16. The CDR3 region is CASSSRDRGNSDHYNEQFF. DNA of the CDR3: TGTGCCAGCAGCTCCCGGGACAGGGGAAATTCGGACCATTACAATGAGCAGTTCTTC.

The chain carries TRBV29-1 and TRBJ2-2; D is perhaps TRBD2 (5 bases). The V gene's germline CDR1 is SQVTM and CDR2 ANQGSEA. The CDR3 is made up of 14 amino acids. Trimming took 4 bases from V and 6 from J, leaving 15 bases between them. The DNA for the CDR3 is TGCAGCGTTGGAAGAGGGCCAAAGGCCGGGGAGCTGTTTTTT. Protein sequence: CSVGRGPKAGELFF.

This clone has just one count. In DNA form, the CDR3 reads TGTGCCAGCAGCTTATCCCCGCGACAGGCCCTCTACGAGCAGTACTTC. It is translated as CASSLSPRQALYEQYF. The chain links TRBV5-5 to TRBJ2-7; maybe TRBD1 (6 bases). From germline, CDR1 is SGHKS and CDR2 YYEKEE (reference sequence). With 2 bases removed from V and 3 bases from J, the gap between germline ends came to 18 bases. The CDR3 contains 16 residues.

The rearrangement links TRBV29-1 to TRBJ1-2; D might be TRBD1 (5 bases). This CDR3 region has 13 residues. V lost 6 bases to trimming and J lost 4 bases, with 15 bases between them. Germline CDR1 SQVTM, CDR2 ANQGSEA. Here the CDR3 DNA reads TGCAGCGTCCACGGGGGGGAACCCTATGGCTACACCTTC. Translation: CSVHGGEPYGYTF.

The chain recombines TRBV2 with TRBJ2-2; the match to TRBD2 covers 10 bases. This CDR3 contains 13 residues. Looked up from germline, CDR1 is SNHLY and CDR2 is FYNNEI. The trim removed 10 bases at V and 5 bases at J, leaving 4 bases unmatched. The CDR3 nucleotides read TGTGCCAAGTGGACTAGCGGTACCGGGGAGCTGTTTTTT. This encodes CAKWTSGTGELFF.

V usage is TRBV5-4 and J usage is TRBJ1-5, with D perhaps matching TRBD1 (6 bases). The germline V gene encodes CDR1 SGHNT and CDR2 YYREEE (reference sequence). V lost 5 bases and J 5 bases, leaving 14 bases between the germline ends. There are 14 residues in the CDR3. The CDR3 DNA is TGTGCCAGCAGTACTCGGGGGGCGGATCAGCCCCAGCATTTT. This gives the protein CASSTRGADQPQHF.

The rearrangement links TRBV4-2 to TRBJ2-7, with 10 positions matching TRBD1. Germline CDR1 is LGHNA and CDR2 is YNFKEQ. This CDR3 is 17 amino acids long. The junction had 12 bases not matched to a gene; V was cut back by 4 bases and J by 3 bases. The DNA for the CDR3 is TGTGCCAGCAGCCCTAACCCGAGTGGGACAGGGGACTACGAGCAGTACTTC. Its protein is CASSPNPSGTGDYEQYF.

This clone has just one count. The chain employs TRBV7-8 and TRBJ2-5, with TRBD2 matching 12 bases. V lost 5 bases and J lost 2; bases outside the gene matches: 6. This CDR3 has 16 residues. Per the germline V gene, CDR1 is SGHVS and CDR2 is FQNEAQ. This CDR3 is CASSPWTSGAQETQYF. As DNA, the CDR3 is TGTGCCAGCAGCCCCTGGACTAGCGGGGCTCAAGAGACCCAGTACTTC.

The rearrangement joins TRBV4-2 to TRBJ1-2; D might be TRBD1 (5 bases). V lost 0 bases and J 0 bases, leaving 14 bases between the germline ends. The CDR3 is made up of 17 amino acids. Germline V lookup: CDR1 LGHNA, CDR2 YNFKEQ. The CDR3 DNA sequence: TGTGCCAGCAGCCAAGAGGGGTCAAGGGGATCTAACTATGGCTACACCTTC. As protein: CASSQEGSRGSNYGYTF.

This chain uses TRBV3-1 (or the pseudogene TRBV3-2) with TRBJ2-6; 7 positions agree with TRBD1. In germline, CDR1 is LGHDT, CDR2 YNNKEL (reference sequence). V shed 5 bases, J shed 4 bases, and the junction held 8 bases outside the gene matches. The CDR3 runs 16 residues. Here the CDR3 reads CASSVQTGYGANVLTF. DNA of the CDR3: TGTGCCAGCAGCGTGCAGACAGGGTACGGGGCCAACGTCCTGACTTTC.

The chain couples TRBV11-2 to TRBJ2-7; TRBD1 agrees at 10 bases. The CDR3 has 13 amino acids. The V segment lost 4 bases and the J segment 6 bases; nucleotides outside the gene matches: 3. Germline-derived CDR1 and CDR2 are SGHAT and FQNNGV. CDR3 in DNA: TGTGCCAGCAGCTGGGACAGGGGTTTCGAGCAGTACTTC. It translates to CASSWDRGFEQYF.

As for this clone: The junction departs from germline at one end; a sequencing error may be responsible. The rearrangement uses TRBV7-8 and TRBJ2-3, with 9 positions matching TRBD2. The CDR3 runs 13 residues. The V gene's germline CDR1 is SGHVS and CDR2 FQNEAQ. CDR3 bases: TGTGCCAGCAGCTTAGCCGGGCGGGGGGGGATAAATTTT. Residues: CASSLAGRGGINF.

The J gene is TRBJ2-5, the V gene TRBV14; D may be TRBD1 (6 bases). The germline gives CDR1 SGHDN, CDR2 FVKESK. The germline V and J ends were trimmed by 4 bases and 1 base, with 13 bases remaining between them. The CDR3 is 15 residues long. CDR3 sequence (DNA): TGTGCCAGCAGCCCCTGGGACACAGTCCAAGAGACCCAGTACTTC. Translating gives CASSPWDTVQETQYF.

V and J are TRBV6-5 and TRBJ2-7, with TRBD2 as a possible D gene (7 bases). V lost 7 bases to trimming and J lost 6 bases, with 19 bases between them. This CDR3 comprises 14 residues. The germline V gene encodes CDR1 MNHEY and CDR2 SVGAGI. CDR3 in amino acids: CASNRGGYTSEQYF. CDR3 in DNA: TGTGCCAGCAATAGGGGGGGATATACTTCCGAGCAGTACTTC.

The V gene is TRBV28, the J gene TRBJ1-2, with TRBD1 matching over 9 bases. CDR1 is MDHEN and CDR2 is SYDVKM in the germline V gene. CDR3 length: 16 amino acids. V trimming: 5 bases; J trimming: 4 bases; junction bases outside the gene matches: 11. CDR3 amino acids: CASSPFPPTGGYGYTF. The CDR3 DNA reads TGTGCCAGCAGTCCATTCCCCCCGACAGGGGGCTATGGCTACACCTTC.

The chain combines TRBV6-2 or TRBV6-3 with TRBJ2-2; weak D call: TRBD1 (6 bases). This CDR3 is 14 amino acids long. Deletions cut 5 bases from V and 1 base from J, with 8 bases between. CDR1 MNHEY and CDR2 SVGEGT come from the germline V gene. The CDR3 nucleotides read TGTGCCAGCAGTCCGGACAGGAACACCGGGGAGCTGTTTTTT. It specifies CASSPDRNTGELFF.

This chain links TRBV7-2 with TRBJ2-1; 8 bases map to TRBD2. Per the germline V gene, CDR1 is SGHTA and CDR2 is FQGNSA. V lost 5 bases, J lost 7 bases, and 10 bases stayed unmatched. This CDR3 is built from 15 residues. The CDR3 bases are TGTGCCAGCAGCAGGGCCGGGGGGGCCGGGAATGAGCAGTTCTTC. Residues: CASSRAGGAGNEQFF.